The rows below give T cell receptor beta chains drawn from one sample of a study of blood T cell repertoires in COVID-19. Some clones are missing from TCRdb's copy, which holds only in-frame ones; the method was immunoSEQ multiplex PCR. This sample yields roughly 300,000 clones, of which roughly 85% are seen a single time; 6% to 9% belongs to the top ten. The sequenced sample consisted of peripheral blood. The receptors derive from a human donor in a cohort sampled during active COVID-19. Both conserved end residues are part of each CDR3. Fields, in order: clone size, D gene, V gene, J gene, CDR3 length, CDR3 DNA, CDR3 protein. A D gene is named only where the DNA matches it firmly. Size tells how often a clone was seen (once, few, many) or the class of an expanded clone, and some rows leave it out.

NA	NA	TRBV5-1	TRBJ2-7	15	TGCGCCAGCGTCTTGGGGGCCGACAGCTCCTACGAGCAGTACTTC	CASVLGADSSYEQYF
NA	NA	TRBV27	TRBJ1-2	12	TGTGCCAGCAGCGGGTTCCCGGGGGGCTACACCTTC	CASSGFPGGYTF
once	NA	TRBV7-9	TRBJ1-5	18	TGTGCCAGCAGCTCTACAGTATCTGCCGTCTATAGCAATCAGCCCCAGCATTTT	CASSSTVSAVYSNQPQHF
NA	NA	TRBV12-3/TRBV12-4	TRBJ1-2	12	TGTGCCAGCAGCTTCGGACAGTATGGCTACACCTTC	CASSFGQYGYTF
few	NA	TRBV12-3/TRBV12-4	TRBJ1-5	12	TGTGCCAGCAGTTTTAATAATCAGCCCCAGCATTTT	CASSFNNQPQHF
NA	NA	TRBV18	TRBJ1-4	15	TGTGCCAGCTCACGGACACAGGGAAGGGGTGAAAAACTGTTTTTT	CASSRTQGRGEKLFF
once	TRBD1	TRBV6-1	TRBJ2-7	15	TGTGCCAGCAGTGAAGCGGACAGGGGGCTAGATGAGCAGTACTTC	CASSEADRGLDEQYF
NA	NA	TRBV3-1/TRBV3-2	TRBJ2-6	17	TGTGCCAGCAGCCAAGGCCTTGGAGGATCTGGGGCCAACGTCCTGACTTTC	CASSQGLGGSGANVLTF
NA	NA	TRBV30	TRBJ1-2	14	TGTGCCTGGAGTGTTAGACGGGAGAACTATGGCTACACCTTC	CAWSVRRENYGYTF
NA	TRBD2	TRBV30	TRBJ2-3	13	TGTGCCTGGAGTGTACGGGAGGCGAGTACGCAGTATTTT	CAWSVREASTQYF
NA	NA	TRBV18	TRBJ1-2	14	TGTGCCAGCTCACCCGAGGATACGAACTATGGCTACACCTTC	CASSPEDTNYGYTF
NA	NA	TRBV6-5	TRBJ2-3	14	TGTGCCAGCATTGCCCGGGGTTCCGGGAATACGCAGTATTTT	CASIARGSGNTQYF
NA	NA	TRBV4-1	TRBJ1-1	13	TGCGCCAGCAGCCAGCTTCACGGCACTGAAGCTTTCTTT	CASSQLHGTEAFF
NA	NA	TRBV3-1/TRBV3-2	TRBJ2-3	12	TGTGCCAGCAGCCAAGGGCCCCCACCCCAGTATTTT	CASSQGPPPQYF
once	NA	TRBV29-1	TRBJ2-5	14	TGCAGCGTTGACGGACAGGGAGGGCGAGAGACCCAGTACTTC	CSVDGQGGRETQYF
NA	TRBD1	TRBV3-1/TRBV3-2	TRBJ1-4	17	TGTGCCAGCAGCCAAGATATCGGGACAGGGTATAATGAAAAACTGTTTTTT	CASSQDIGTGYNEKLFF
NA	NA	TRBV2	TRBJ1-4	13	TGTGCCAGCACTCTTGACAGGTCCGAAAAACTGTTTTTT	CASTLDRSEKLFF
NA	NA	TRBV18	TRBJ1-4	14	TGTGCCAGCTCACCGGGGGAGGTGGGTGAAAAACTGTTTTTT	CASSPGEVGEKLFF
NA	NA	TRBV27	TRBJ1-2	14	TGTGCCAGCAGAGAAGACAACCTTAACTATGGCTACACCTTC	CASREDNLNYGYTF
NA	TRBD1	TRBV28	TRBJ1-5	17	TGTGCCAGCAGGTTTTACAGGGGCCCTTATAGCAATCAGCCCCAGCATTTT	CASRFYRGPYSNQPQHF
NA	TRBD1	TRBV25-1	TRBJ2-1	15	TGTGCCAGCAGTGCCACAGGGGGATTTACCAATGAGCAGTTCTTC	CASSATGGFTNEQFF
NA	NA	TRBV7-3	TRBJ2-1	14	TGTGCCAGCAGCTTAGGGGGGGCGTCCAATGAGCAGTTCTTC	CASSLGGASNEQFF
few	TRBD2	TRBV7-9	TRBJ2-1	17	TGTGCCAGCAGCCGATACCGGGGGGAAGGCTCCTACAATGAGCAGTTCTTC	CASSRYRGEGSYNEQFF
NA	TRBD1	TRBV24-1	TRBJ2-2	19	TGTGCCACCAGTGATTTACGGGACAGGGGGCAGAAAGACACCGGGGAGCTGTTTTTT	CATSDLRDRGQKDTGELFF
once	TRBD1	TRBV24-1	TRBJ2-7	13	TGTGCCACCAGTGACCCCGGGACAGACGAGCAGTACTTC	CATSDPGTDEQYF
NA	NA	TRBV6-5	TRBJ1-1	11	TGTGCCAGCAGTTACGTGGGAGGGGCTTTCTTT	CASSYVGGAFF
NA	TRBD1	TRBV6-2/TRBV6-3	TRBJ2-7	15	TGTGCCAGCAGTGACAGGGGCCGTAGCTCCTACGAGCAGTACTTC	CASSDRGRSSYEQYF
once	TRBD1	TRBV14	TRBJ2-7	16	TGTGCCAGCAGTCCGACCGGGACAGGGGCTTTCTACGAGCAGTACTTC	CASSPTGTGAFYEQYF
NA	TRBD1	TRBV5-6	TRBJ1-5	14	TGTGCCAGCAGCCAAGGACAGGGGGCTCAGCCCCAGCATTTT	CASSQGQGAQPQHF
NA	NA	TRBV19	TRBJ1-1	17	TGTGCCAGTAGTATTCGAGTGAGCCGAGGAGGAAACACTGAAGCTTTCTTT	CASSIRVSRGGNTEAFF
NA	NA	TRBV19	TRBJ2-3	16	TGTGCCAGTAGTATAGGAGGGCGGGCAAACCGGGGTACGCAGTATTTT	CASSIGGRANRGTQYF
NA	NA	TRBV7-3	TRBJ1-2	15	TGTGCCAGCAGCTTAATGCCGGGCGGGAACTATGGCTACACCTTC	CASSLMPGGNYGYTF
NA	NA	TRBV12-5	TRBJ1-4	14	TGTGCTAGTGGTTCGGGGGAGAGTAATGAAAAACTGTTTTTT	CASGSGESNEKLFF
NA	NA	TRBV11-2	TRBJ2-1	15	TGTGCCAGCAGCCCAAGACAGGGACTGAAGAATGAGCAGTTCTTC	CASSPRQGLKNEQFF
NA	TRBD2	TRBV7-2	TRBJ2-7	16	TGTGCCAGCAGCTCTCTCTCAGCGGGGGTGCCCTACGAGCAGTACTTC	CASSSLSAGVPYEQYF
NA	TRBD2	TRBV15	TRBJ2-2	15	TGTGCCACCAGCTCCCCGGGGGGTTACACCGGGGAGCTGTTTTTT	CATSSPGGYTGELFF
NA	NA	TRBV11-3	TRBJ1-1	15	TGTGCCAGCAGCGCGATGACAGGTCTGAACACTGAAGCTTTCTTT	CASSAMTGLNTEAFF
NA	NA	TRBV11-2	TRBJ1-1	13	TGTGCCAGCAGCTTAGAAACGGACACTGAAGCTTTCTTT	CASSLETDTEAFF
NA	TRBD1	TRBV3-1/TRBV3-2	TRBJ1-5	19	TGTGCCAGCAGCCAAGGCCTCCCGCAGGGGGCGAGTTCCGATCAGCCCCAGCATTTT	CASSQGLPQGASSDQPQHF
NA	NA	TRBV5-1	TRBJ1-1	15	TGCGCCAGCAGCTTGGCCATAAGGGGAAACACTGAAGCTTTCTTT	CASSLAIRGNTEAFF
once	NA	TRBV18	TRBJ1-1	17	TGTGCCAGCTCACCGGGTCGTGGGGGGGCGGCGAACACTGAAGCTTTCTTT	CASSPGRGGAANTEAFF
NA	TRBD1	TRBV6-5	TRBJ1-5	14	TGTGCCAGCAGTCCCGGGACAGGGAGCGGTCGCCAGCATTTT	CASSPGTGSGRQHF
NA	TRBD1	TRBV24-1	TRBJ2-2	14	TGTGCCACCCGGGGGACAGGGAACACCGGGGAGCTGTTTTTT	CATRGTGNTGELFF